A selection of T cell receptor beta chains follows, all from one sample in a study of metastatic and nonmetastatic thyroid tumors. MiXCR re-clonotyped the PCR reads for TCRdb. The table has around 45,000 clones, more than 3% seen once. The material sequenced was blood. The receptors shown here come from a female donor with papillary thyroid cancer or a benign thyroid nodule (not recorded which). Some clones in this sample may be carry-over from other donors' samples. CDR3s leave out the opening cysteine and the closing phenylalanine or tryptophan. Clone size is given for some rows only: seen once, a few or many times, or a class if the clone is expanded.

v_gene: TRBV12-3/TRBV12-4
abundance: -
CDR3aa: ASSAGEVSPLH

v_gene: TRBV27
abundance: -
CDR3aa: ASSPRGLGGYT

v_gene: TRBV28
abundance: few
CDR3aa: ASSPAGSGSYNEQF

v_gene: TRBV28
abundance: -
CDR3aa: ASRLAGAYEQY

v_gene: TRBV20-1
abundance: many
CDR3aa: SARWSLGETQY

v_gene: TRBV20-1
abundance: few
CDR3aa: SARVEGGYTEAF

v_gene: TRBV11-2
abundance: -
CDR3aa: ASSSNPRMLTDTQY

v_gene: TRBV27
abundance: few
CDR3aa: ASSLWEGVNTGELF

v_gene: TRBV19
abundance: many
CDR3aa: ASTLRGRGTSTDTQY

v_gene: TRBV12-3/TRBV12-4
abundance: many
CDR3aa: ASSLEGGEQY

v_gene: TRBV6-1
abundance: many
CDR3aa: ASRTLHTEAF

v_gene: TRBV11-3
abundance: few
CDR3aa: ASSSGGTEAF

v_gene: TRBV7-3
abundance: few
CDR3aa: ASSLTSGRAGEQF

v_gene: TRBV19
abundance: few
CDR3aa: ASSIVGSTGELF

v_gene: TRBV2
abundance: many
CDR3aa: ASNGGLSYNEQF

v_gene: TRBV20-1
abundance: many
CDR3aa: SARDPRPGQGIRQF

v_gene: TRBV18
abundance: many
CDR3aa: ASSPPGSRAHIQY

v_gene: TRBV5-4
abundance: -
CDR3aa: ASSLGAGDGELF

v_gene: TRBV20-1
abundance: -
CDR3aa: SANRLAGGRADTQY

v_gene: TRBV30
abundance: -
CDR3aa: ASGDRGQNT

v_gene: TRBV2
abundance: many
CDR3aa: ASRAGKLSNTGELF

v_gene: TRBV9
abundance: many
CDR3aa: ASSIPISGIGGYT

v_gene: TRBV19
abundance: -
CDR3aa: ASSVQGPSYEQY

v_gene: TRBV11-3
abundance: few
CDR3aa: ASSPGTGEGYT

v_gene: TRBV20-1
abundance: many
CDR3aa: SAKITNQPQH

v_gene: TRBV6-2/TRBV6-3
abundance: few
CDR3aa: ASSYFFNYGYT